Below are 18 T cell receptor beta chains sequenced from a single sample in a study of early T cells in non-severe SARS-CoV-2 infection. TCRdb fed the 5' RACE reads into MiXCR, producing one record per CDR3 protein. Of around 57,000 distinct CDR3 sequences detected, about a tenth appear once; the ten largest clones hold around 1.8%. The sequencing sample was made of whole blood. The receptors originated from an adult who was a healthcare worker with PCR-confirmed SARS-CoV-2 infection or an uninfected control (not recorded which).

This clonotype was recorded at least ten times. V is TRBV29-1 and J is TRBJ1-1; unclear D gene. The CDR3 is made up of 11 amino acids. Germline V gives CDR1 SQVTM, CDR2 ANQGSEA. V lost 7 bases, J lost 0 bases, and 6 bases lay in between. Here the CDR3 reads CSAHMNTEAFF. The CDR3 coding sequence is TGCAGCGCCCATATGAACACTGAAGCTTTCTTT.

The genes are TRBV3-1 and TRBJ1-2, with D possibly TRBD1 on 5 matching bases. The V gene's germline CDR1 is LGHDT and CDR2 YNNKEL (reference sequence). V was trimmed by 1 base and J by 4 bases, leaving 13 bases between them. The CDR3 has 15 amino acids. CDR3 sequence: CASSQGGARSYGYTF. The CDR3 coding sequence is TGTGCCAGCAGCCAAGGAGGGGCCAGGTCCTATGGCTACACCTTC. Using reference TRBV3-1 and TRBJ1-2 for the parts outside the CDR3, the full variable domain is DTAVSQTPKYLVTQMGNDKSIKCEQNLGHDTMYWYKQDSKKFLKIMFSYNNKELIINETVPNRFSPKSPDKAHLNLHINSLELGDSAVYFCASSQGGARSYGYTFGSGTRLTVV.

This clonotype was observed at least ten times. The chain employs TRBV7-2 and TRBJ2-3; 12 bases match TRBD2. The junction had 5 bases not matched to a gene; V was cut back by 10 bases and J by 3 bases. Germline CDR1 SGHTA, CDR2 FQGNSA. CDR3 size: 14 residues. DNA of the CDR3: TGTGCCACTAGCGGGGGGGCGAGGACAGATACGCAGTATTTT. This encodes CATSGGARTDTQYF. The entire variable domain, with the rest obtained from reference TRBV7-2 and TRBJ2-3, is as follows: GAGVSQSPSNKVTEKGKDVELRCDPISGHTALYWYRQSLGQGLEFLIYFQGNSAPDKSGLPSDRFSAERTGGSVSTLTIQRTQQEDSAVYLCATSGGARTDTQYFGPGTRLTVL.

This clonotype was seen a few times. The chain joins TRBV19 to TRBJ2-6; D might be TRBD2 (6 bases). The CDR3 loop spans 18 amino acids. CDR1 LNHDA and CDR2 SQIVND come from the germline V gene (reference sequence). Trimming removed 5 bases from V and 4 bases from J, with 21 bases in between. The CDR3 DNA follows: TGTGCCAGTAGTCCCTTGCGGGGCAGGTCGGAGGGGGCCAACGTCCTGACTTTC. It specifies CASSPLRGRSEGANVLTF.

There are many counts of this clonotype. The rearrangement joins TRBV2 to TRBJ2-5; 12 bases are shared with TRBD2. The CDR3 contains 15 residues. Germline V gives CDR1 SNHLY, CDR2 FYNNEI. Unmatched junction bases numbered 6, after V lost 4 bases and J lost 6 bases. CDR3 protein: CASSGSSGGAKTQYF. The CDR3 DNA reads as TGTGCCAGCAGTGGATCTAGCGGGGGGGCGAAGACCCAGTACTTC.

This clonotype has a count of ten or more. The chain combines TRBV20-1 with TRBJ2-5; 8 bases agree with TRBD2. Germline CDR1 reads DFQATT; CDR2 reads SNEGSKA (reference sequence). This CDR3 is built from 15 residues. With V trimmed by 6 bases and J by 0 bases, 9 bases remained unmatched. The DNA for the CDR3 is TGCAGTGCCACACCGGGACTAGGGAACCAAGAGACCCAGTACTTC. Its protein is CSATPGLGNQETQYF.

This clonotype was seen repeatedly, ten times or more. The chain is built from TRBV27 and TRBJ1-1; D gene uncertain. V lost 3 bases and J lost 2, with 7 bases in between. Germline values: CDR1 MNHEY, CDR2 SMNVEV (reference sequence). The CDR3 has 13 residues. CDR3 protein: CASSFMGNTEAFF. The CDR3, as DNA: TGTGCCAGCAGTTTTATGGGTAACACTGAAGCTTTCTTT.

The J gene is TRBJ2-6, the V gene TRBV24-1, with D tentatively TRBD2 (5 bases). Germline V CDR1 and CDR2: KGHDR, SFDVKD. V was clipped by 8 bases and J by 2 bases, with 27 bases between them. The CDR3 has 20 amino acids. The CDR3 sequence: CATNEGDTVLVVPGANVLTF. In DNA form, the CDR3 reads TGTGCCACCAATGAGGGTGACACGGTTTTGGTAGTCCCTGGGGCCAACGTCCTGACTTTC.

This chain uses TRBV6-2 or TRBV6-3 with TRBJ1-1; 7 nucleotides match TRBD1. V was clipped by 2 bases and J by 5 bases; unmatched bases: 2. Germline V CDR1 and CDR2: MNHEY, SVGEGT. The CDR3 loop spans 13 amino acids. The CDR3 spells CASSYGGQTEAFF. The CDR3 DNA is TGTGCCAGCAGTTACGGGGGACAGACTGAAGCTTTCTTT.

This chain uses TRBV7-9 with TRBJ2-5; the D is unclear. Trimming stripped 5 bases from V and 2 bases from J, with 6 bases between. This CDR3 spans 12 amino acids. CDR1 and CDR2 from the germline V gene are SEHNR and FQNEAQ (reference sequence). The CDR3 coding sequence is TGTGCCAGCAGCCGAAAACAAGAGACCCAGTACTTC. Amino acid sequence: CASSRKQETQYF.

This clonotype was seen only once. Being one base from a much bigger clone, this may be a read error. The genes are TRBV5-1 and TRBJ2-7; 7 bases are a match to TRBD1. This CDR3 is built from 13 residues. Germline V gives CDR1 SGHRS, CDR2 YFSETQ. This chain's CDR3 is CASSTGESYKQYF. DNA for the CDR3: TGCGCCAGCTCCACAGGGGAAAGCTACAAGCAGTACTTC.

This clonotype was recorded many times. V usage is TRBV10-3 and J usage is TRBJ1-2; tentatively, D is TRBD1 (5 bases). From germline, CDR1 is ENHRY and CDR2 SYGVKD. The CDR3 spans 15 residues. The V and J ends lost 6 bases and 0 bases respectively, with 14 bases between them. The CDR3 DNA sequence: TGTGCCATCAGGAGACAGATTCGGGCTAACTATGGCTACACCTTC. Protein product: CAIRRQIRANYGYTF.

The gene calls are TRBV5-6 and TRBJ2-1, with D possibly matching TRBD2 (6 bases). CDR1 is SGHDT and CDR2 is YYEEEE in the germline V gene. V was pared by 0 bases and J by 1 base, with 11 bases between. The CDR3 has 16 residues. CDR3 nucleotide sequence: TGTGCCAGCAGCTTGGTGGGGGGAGGTTCCTACAATGAGCAGTTCTTC. Translating it yields CASSLVGGGSYNEQFF. The whole variable domain, remainder taken from reference TRBV5-6 and TRBJ2-1, is DAGVTQSPTHLIKTRGQQVTLRCSPKSGHDTVSWYQQALGQGPQFIFQYYEEEERQRGNFPDRFSGHQFPNYSSELNVNALLLGDSALYLCASSLVGGGSYNEQFFGPGTRLTVL.

CDR3 loop: CASSSQGNLAKNIQYF. The CDR3 DNA is TGTGCCAGTAGTTCTCAGGGTAACCTAGCCAAAAACATTCAGTACTTC. The chain links TRBV19 to TRBJ2-4; D possibly corresponds to TRBD1 (5 bases). Trimming removed 5 bases from V and 0 bases from J, with 14 bases in between. Germline CDR1 and CDR2: LNHDA and SQIVND (reference sequence). The CDR3 is 16 residues long.

This clonotype was counted many times. V usage is TRBV6-2 or TRBV6-3 and J usage is TRBJ2-1; tentatively, D is TRBD1 (6 bases). Germline V gene sequence: CDR1 MNHEY, CDR2 SVGEGT. The CDR3 contains 13 residues. V dropped 5 bases and J dropped 3 bases, with 8 bases sitting between them. CDR3 loop: CASSEQGYNEQFF. In DNA, the CDR3 is TGTGCCAGCAGTGAACAGGGCTACAATGAGCAGTTCTTC.

This clonotype was detected only a few times. The chain is built from TRBV28 and TRBJ2-3; D is possibly TRBD2 (5 bases). CDR3 length: 15 residues. Trimming took off 3 bases at V and 6 bases at J, with 16 bases between the two ends. Germline values: CDR1 MDHEN, CDR2 SYDVKM. CDR3 DNA sequence: TGTGCCAGCAGTTTGAATGATCCCCGGAGGGATACGCAGTATTTT. Protein product: CASSLNDPRRDTQYF. Filled out from reference TRBV28 and TRBJ2-3, the complete variable domain reads DVKVTQSSRYLVKRTGEKVFLECVQDMDHENMFWYRQDPGLGLRLIYFSYDVKMKEKGDIPEGYSVSREKKERFSLILESASTNQTSMYLCASSLNDPRRDTQYFGPGTRLTVL.

The rearrangement joins TRBV28 to TRBJ2-7; D is undetermined. The germline V and J ends were trimmed by 3 bases and 3 bases, with 12 bases remaining between them. Germline CDR1 is MDHEN and CDR2 is SYDVKM. CDR3 length: 14 amino acids. In DNA, the CDR3 is TGTGCCAGCAGTTTCCCACCGACCGACTACGAGCAGTACTTC. Amino acids: CASSFPPTDYEQYF.

This clonotype was detected ten times or more. The chain recombines TRBV10-3 with TRBJ2-1; D is undetermined. The CDR3 spans 15 residues. The V end was cut by 4 bases, the J end by 4 bases, with 14 bases between. Per germline, CDR1 ENHRY and CDR2 SYGVKD. Here the CDR3 reads CAISAGGVVYNEQFF. The DNA for the CDR3 is TGTGCCATCAGTGCCGGTGGGGTTGTTTACAATGAGCAGTTCTTC.